This T cell receptor beta chain was obtained from a study of shared clonotypes between healthy human individuals. Findings and limits, study-wide: The sharing of 4% to 5.5% of naive CD4 clonotypes was seen across a few donors.

Several immunoSEQ plates received, in even portions, the genomic DNA of each subset. Sequencing used immunoSEQ multiplex PCR; TCRdb keeps in-frame clones, though not all of them. The data show 600,000 to 700,000 clones, 73% seen once. The CDR3 is made up of 16 amino acids. A remark on this clone: Its antigen is currently unknown.

Sequences were obtained from memory CD4+ T cells sorted from blood. As to subset: CD45RA-negative fraction. The source is a woman in her 30s in good health. The chain uses TRBV1 and TRBJ2-1. TRBV1 is a pseudogene. For the CDR3, the DNA is TGCACCAGCAGCCAAGGTATTCCCGGGACCGGTAATGAGCAGTTCTTC. This encodes CTSSQGIPGTGNEQFF.